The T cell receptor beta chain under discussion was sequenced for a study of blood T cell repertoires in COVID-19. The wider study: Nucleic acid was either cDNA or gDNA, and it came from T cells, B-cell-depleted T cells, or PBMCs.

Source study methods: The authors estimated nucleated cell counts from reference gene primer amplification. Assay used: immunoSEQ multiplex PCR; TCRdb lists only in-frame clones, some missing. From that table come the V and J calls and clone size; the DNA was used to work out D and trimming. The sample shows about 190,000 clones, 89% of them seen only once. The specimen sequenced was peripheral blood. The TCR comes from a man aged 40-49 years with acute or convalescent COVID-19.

In DNA form, the CDR3 reads TGTGCCAGCACCCCACAGGGGTCGAGGAGCTACACCTTC. This encodes CASTPQGSRSYTF. The gene calls are TRBV6-5 and TRBJ1-2; TRBD1 matches at 7 bases. CDR3 length: 13 residues. V was pared by 7 bases and J by 9 bases, with 11 bases of the junction left unmatched. Germline CDR1 reads MNHEY; CDR2 reads SVGAGI.